The subject of this entry is one TCR beta chain. This record belongs to a study of blood T cells in healthy people across ages. Using a J-beta primer mix together with a sample-barcoded 5' primer, a second PCR was run for roughly 6 to 11 cycles. TCRdb passed the 5' RACE reads through MiXCR, listing each CDR3 protein once. Of 750,000 to 1,000,000 distinct CDR3 sequences listed, roughly 29% are singletons. CDR3 size: 16 residues. The V segment lost 0 bases and the J segment 4 bases; nucleotides outside the gene matches: 3. The V gene's germline CDR1 is MNHEY and CDR2 SVGEGT. Another study also made use of these data, one on T cells of mothers and their children. That source adds: The sample comes from several healthy Caucasian donors: mothers and children.

The rearrangement links TRBV6-2 or TRBV6-3 to TRBJ2-6, with TRBD2 matching over 7 bases. The receptor was derived from a woman between 35 and 50 years old in good health. Specimen: blood. CDR3 nucleotides: TGTGCCAGCAGTTACTCGGTAGCGGGCGGGGCCAACGTCCTGACTTTC. Protein: CASSYSVAGGANVLTF.